This T cell receptor (beta chain) was recorded in a study of pediatric ulcerative colitis. Overall study results and limits: Acute severe colitis showed lower rectal diversity from clonal expansions. Repertoires came from total lymphocyte DNA, so rare subsets like regulatory T cells may be missed.

Rectal tissue came from one to two pinch biopsies taken at colonoscopy. The protocol was immunoSEQ multiplex PCR, while the TCRdb copy is restricted to in-frame clones and leaves out a portion. The sample includes 20,000 to 30,000 clones, roughly 71% of them seen just once. Worth noting for this clone: The antigen is undetermined.

The material sequenced was gut tissue. This receptor was obtained from a boy aged 5-17 years with severe ulcerative colitis.

The CDR3 sequence is CASSLVASGRSYNEQFF. The DNA for the CDR3 is TGTGCCAGCAGCTTGGTAGCTAGCGGGAGGTCTTACAATGAGCAGTTCTTC. The chain recombines TRBV5-4 with TRBJ2-1; 11 nucleotides agree with TRBD2. Trimming cost V 0 bases and J 4 bases; bases outside gene matches: 6. This CDR3 comprises 17 residues. Germline assignment: CDR1 SGHNT and CDR2 YYREEE (reference sequence).